A selection of T cell receptor beta chains follows, all from one sample in a study of blood T cell repertoires in COVID-19. Repertoires were generated with immunoSEQ multiplex PCR, while TCRdb's copy carries only in-frame clones and drops some. The table shows some 700,000 clones, with 80% to 90% occurring only once. Sequenced sample: peripheral blood. The receptors were sampled from a woman younger than 30 with acute or convalescent COVID-19. The CDR3 runs from the conserved cysteine through the conserved F or W. Each record gives: CDR3 DNA, CDR3 protein, V gene, J gene, D gene, clone size. The D gene is left open where the match is weak. Size is stated for part of the rows, as once, few or many counts, or as a class when the clone is expanded.

CDR3 DNA: TGTGCCAGCACCGACACTGGCGATGGCTACACCTTC
CDR3 protein: CASTDTGDGYTF
V gene: TRBV6-5
J gene: TRBJ1-2
D gene: .
clone size: .

CDR3 DNA: TGCGCCAGCAGCTTGGCGGCTAGCGACTTCGGGGAGCTGTTTTTT
CDR3 protein: CASSLAASDFGELFF
V gene: TRBV5-1
J gene: TRBJ2-2
D gene: .
clone size: .

CDR3 DNA: TGTGCTCACTCCCTGGGGCAGGGGACCTATGGCTACACCTTC
CDR3 protein: CAHSLGQGTYGYTF
V gene: TRBV6-5
J gene: TRBJ1-2
D gene: .
clone size: .

CDR3 DNA: TGTGCCAGCAGCTTGGTACCCAGTGGGGAGCTGTTTTTT
CDR3 protein: CASSLVPSGELFF
V gene: TRBV5-4
J gene: TRBJ2-2
D gene: .
clone size: .

CDR3 DNA: TGTGCCAGCAGCTCGTGGAGCCGCTCCAGCTCCTACAATGAGCAGTTCTTC
CDR3 protein: CASSSWSRSSSYNEQFF
V gene: TRBV11-3
J gene: TRBJ2-1
D gene: .
clone size: .

CDR3 DNA: TGTGCCAGTAGTGCATCAGACTATGGCTACACCTTC
CDR3 protein: CASSASDYGYTF
V gene: TRBV19
J gene: TRBJ1-2
D gene: .
clone size: .

CDR3 DNA: TGTGCCAGCCAGGTATTTCAGGAAAAACTGTTTTTT
CDR3 protein: CASQVFQEKLFF
V gene: TRBV28
J gene: TRBJ1-4
D gene: .
clone size: once

CDR3 DNA: TGTGCCAGCAGCTTAAGGCAGAGTGGTAGCGCGTACGAGCAGTACTTC
CDR3 protein: CASSLRQSGSAYEQYF
V gene: TRBV5-5
J gene: TRBJ2-7
D gene: .
clone size: .

CDR3 DNA: TGTGCCTGGAGCGGGGGATACACCGGGGAGCTGTTTTTT
CDR3 protein: CAWSGGYTGELFF
V gene: TRBV30
J gene: TRBJ2-2
D gene: .
clone size: .

CDR3 DNA: TGCGCCAGCAGCCGCTCCTCTTTTATACTTTTCGAGGGCTACACCTTC
CDR3 protein: CASSRSSFILFEGYTF
V gene: TRBV5-1
J gene: TRBJ1-2
D gene: .
clone size: .

CDR3 DNA: TGTGCCAGTAGTATGGGCGGCAGGGGGAATCAGCCCCAGCATTTT
CDR3 protein: CASSMGGRGNQPQHF
V gene: TRBV19
J gene: TRBJ1-5
D gene: TRBD1
clone size: .

CDR3 DNA: TGTGCCAGCAGCAGATGCGGCAGGGTTAGGGGGAACACTGAAGCTTTCTTT
CDR3 protein: CASSRCGRVRGNTEAFF
V gene: TRBV21-1
J gene: TRBJ1-1
D gene: .
clone size: few

CDR3 DNA: TGCAGTGCTAGTTTAGCAGAGGCGAGTGAAAAACTGTTTTTT
CDR3 protein: CSASLAEASEKLFF
V gene: TRBV20-1
J gene: TRBJ1-4
D gene: .
clone size: few

CDR3 DNA: TGTGCCAGCAGTGATTACGGGGGGACAGGGAATTATGGCTACACCTTC
CDR3 protein: CASSDYGGTGNYGYTF
V gene: TRBV25-1
J gene: TRBJ1-2
D gene: TRBD1
clone size: .

CDR3 DNA: TGCGCCAGCAGCTTACAGGACCCGGGGGATAAGGCTGAAGCTTTCTTT
CDR3 protein: CASSLQDPGDKAEAFF
V gene: TRBV5-1
J gene: TRBJ1-1
D gene: .
clone size: .

CDR3 DNA: TGCGCCAGCAGCCAAGAGCCCCCGGGGGGCCCCTACGAGCAGTACTTC
CDR3 protein: CASSQEPPGGPYEQYF
V gene: TRBV4-1
J gene: TRBJ2-7
D gene: .
clone size: .

CDR3 DNA: TGTGCCAGCAGCCAACCCCCTCTGCGACCCTACAGGGGGTCAACCGGGGAGCTGTTTTTT
CDR3 protein: CASSQPPLRPYRGSTGELFF
V gene: TRBV3-1/TRBV3-2
J gene: TRBJ2-2
D gene: TRBD1
clone size: .

CDR3 DNA: TGTGCCAGCAGCTTTGGGACAGGGGGCTGGAACACTGAAGCTTTCTTT
CDR3 protein: CASSFGTGGWNTEAFF
V gene: TRBV5-6
J gene: TRBJ1-1
D gene: TRBD1
clone size: .

CDR3 DNA: TGTGCCAGCAGTTACGCAGGGATGGGTGAAAAACTGTTTTTT
CDR3 protein: CASSYAGMGEKLFF
V gene: TRBV6-2/TRBV6-3
J gene: TRBJ1-4
D gene: .
clone size: .

CDR3 DNA: TGTGCCAGCTCACCCAGGGTACCCAAAAACATTCAGTACTTC
CDR3 protein: CASSPRVPKNIQYF
V gene: TRBV18
J gene: TRBJ2-4
D gene: .
clone size: .

CDR3 DNA: TGTGCCAGCAGTGTGTCAGGGGTGGAAACTGAAGCTTTCTTT
CDR3 protein: CASSVSGVETEAFF
V gene: TRBV2
J gene: TRBJ1-1
D gene: .
clone size: .

CDR3 DNA: TGTGCCAGCAGCTTAGTGGGGCAGGGCGCCTACGAGCAGTACTTC
CDR3 protein: CASSLVGQGAYEQYF
V gene: TRBV7-2
J gene: TRBJ2-7
D gene: .
clone size: few

CDR3 DNA: TGCGCCAGCAGCCAAGGCCGGGGGATTCGCTCCTACGAGCAGTACTTC
CDR3 protein: CASSQGRGIRSYEQYF
V gene: TRBV4-1
J gene: TRBJ2-7
D gene: .
clone size: once

CDR3 DNA: TGTGCCTGGAGTGAGCAGGGGGATCAGCCCCAGCATTTT
CDR3 protein: CAWSEQGDQPQHF
V gene: TRBV30
J gene: TRBJ1-5
D gene: TRBD1
clone size: once

CDR3 DNA: TGTGCCAGCAGCTTAGAGGCAGGAGGGTCTGAAGCTTTCTTT
CDR3 protein: CASSLEAGGSEAFF
V gene: TRBV7-9
J gene: TRBJ1-1
D gene: .
clone size: once

CDR3 DNA: TGTGCCAGCACAATAAGGGGATCTGGGGCCAACGTCCTGACTTTC
CDR3 protein: CASTIRGSGANVLTF
V gene: TRBV27
J gene: TRBJ2-6
D gene: .
clone size: .

CDR3 DNA: TGTGCCAGCAGCCAAGGGGTGAACACTGAAGCTTTCTTT
CDR3 protein: CASSQGVNTEAFF
V gene: TRBV7-2
J gene: TRBJ1-1
D gene: .
clone size: .

CDR3 DNA: TGTGCCAGCAGACCGGGACACTACACTGAAGCTTTCTTT
CDR3 protein: CASRPGHYTEAFF
V gene: TRBV6-5
J gene: TRBJ1-1
D gene: .
clone size: .

CDR3 DNA: TGCAGCGTTGGGCCTACGGGGAGCTCCTACAATGAGCAGTTCTTC
CDR3 protein: CSVGPTGSSYNEQFF
V gene: TRBV29-1
J gene: TRBJ2-1
D gene: .
clone size: .

CDR3 DNA: TGTGCCAGCAGTCCAAGGTCCCCTAGTTACAATGAGCAGTTCTTC
CDR3 protein: CASSPRSPSYNEQFF
V gene: TRBV6-5
J gene: TRBJ2-1
D gene: .
clone size: .

CDR3 DNA: TGTGCCAGCAGCCAAGGACAGGGTTACGAGCAGTACTTC
CDR3 protein: CASSQGQGYEQYF
V gene: TRBV3-1/TRBV3-2
J gene: TRBJ2-7
D gene: TRBD1
clone size: .

CDR3 DNA: TGTGCCACCAGTGATCCCAACAGGGGACGGGGCCACGAGCAGTACTTC
CDR3 protein: CATSDPNRGRGHEQYF
V gene: TRBV24-1
J gene: TRBJ2-7
D gene: TRBD1
clone size: .

CDR3 DNA: TGTGCCAGCAGGGGGACTGATGAAGCTTTCTTT
CDR3 protein: CASRGTDEAFF
V gene: TRBV12-3/TRBV12-4
J gene: TRBJ1-1
D gene: .
clone size: .

CDR3 DNA: TGCGCCAGCAGCCAAGGTCCCGGGACTTTTCTCTATGAGCAGTTCTTC
CDR3 protein: CASSQGPGTFLYEQFF
V gene: TRBV4-3
J gene: TRBJ2-1
D gene: .
clone size: .

CDR3 DNA: TGTGCCAGCAGCTTGGACCAGGGTGCCTATAATTCACCCCTCCACTTT
CDR3 protein: CASSLDQGAYNSPLHF
V gene: TRBV7-6
J gene: TRBJ1-6
D gene: .
clone size: .

CDR3 DNA: TGTGCCAGCAGAGGGGTCCTTAATTCACCCCTCCACTTT
CDR3 protein: CASRGVLNSPLHF
V gene: TRBV6-5
J gene: TRBJ1-6
D gene: .
clone size: .

CDR3 DNA: TGTGCCAGCAGTTTTAGCGGGGCCCCTACTAGCGGGGGGTACGAGCAGTACTTC
CDR3 protein: CASSFSGAPTSGGYEQYF
V gene: TRBV27
J gene: TRBJ2-7
D gene: TRBD2
clone size: .

CDR3 DNA: TGTGCCAGCAGCCCAGCCGGGAATAATGAAAAACTGTTTTTT
CDR3 protein: CASSPAGNNEKLFF
V gene: TRBV3-1/TRBV3-2
J gene: TRBJ1-4
D gene: .
clone size: .

CDR3 DNA: TGTGCCAGCAGTCCACCTTCTCGGGACCAAGAGACCCAGTACTTC
CDR3 protein: CASSPPSRDQETQYF
V gene: TRBV6-5
J gene: TRBJ2-5
D gene: .
clone size: .

CDR3 DNA: TGTGCCAGCAGTCGGGAGGACTGGTATGGCTACACCTTC
CDR3 protein: CASSREDWYGYTF
V gene: TRBV6-5
J gene: TRBJ1-2
D gene: .
clone size: once

CDR3 DNA: TGTGCCAGTAGCCGGCAGGTTGGGGAAAAACTGTTTTTT
CDR3 protein: CASSRQVGEKLFF
V gene: TRBV21-1
J gene: TRBJ1-4
D gene: .
clone size: once

CDR3 DNA: TGTGCCAGCAGCTTGACAGGGGGCATCGCTAACTATGGCTACACCTTC
CDR3 protein: CASSLTGGIANYGYTF
V gene: TRBV5-4
J gene: TRBJ1-2
D gene: TRBD1
clone size: once